This T cell receptor beta chain was identified during a study of T cell repertoires in urothelial bladder cancer. V was shortened by 0 bases and J by 0 bases, with 3 bases between the two germline ends. Germline CDR1 reads MNHNY; CDR2 reads SVGAGI (reference sequence). The length of the CDR3 is 14 residues. Sequencing used immunoSEQ multiplex PCR; TCRdb keeps in-frame clones, though not all of them. Among some 14,000 clones, less than 75% were seen once, and the ten largest hold around 9%. The receptor comes from a human donor with urothelial carcinoma. V is TRBV6-6 and J is TRBJ1-5, with D uncertain. The sample taken for sequencing was tumor-infiltrating cells from bladder cancer. CDR3 in DNA: TGTGCCAGCAGTTACTCAAATAGCAATCAGCCCCAGCATTTT. Protein sequence: CASSYSNSNQPQHF.